These 11 T cell receptor beta chains were sequenced from one sample in a study of cytomegalovirus exposure and HLA in healthy donors. Primers included in the PCR were 60 Vbeta and 13 Jbeta primers. Some clones are missing from TCRdb's copy, which holds only in-frame ones; the method was immunoSEQ multiplex PCR. This table holds 110,000 to 150,000 clones, roughly 71% found once. The sequenced sample consisted of PBMCs. These receptors originate from a man aged 25 to 45 in good health and CMV-seronegative.

The V and J genes are TRBV13 and TRBJ2-4, with 8 bases aligning to TRBD1. V dropped 5 bases and J dropped 12; count of bases not matched to a gene: 6. In germline, CDR1 is PRHDT, CDR2 FYEKMQ (reference sequence). There are 12 residues in the CDR3. The DNA for the CDR3 is TGTGCCAGCAGCAAGGACAGGGTGGCTCAGTACTTC. As protein: CASSKDRVAQYF.

The rearrangement uses TRBV18 and TRBJ2-7; D not certain. The CDR3 runs to 14 residues. The ends were cut back, 3 bases at V and 0 bases at J, with 9 bases in the middle. Looked up from germline, CDR1 is KGHSH and CDR2 is LQKENI. CDR3 nucleotide sequence: TGTGCCAGCTCACCCCCTCCTTACTCCTACGAGCAGTACTTC. It specifies CASSPPPYSYEQYF.

This chain joins TRBV28 and TRBJ2-3; 9 bases agree with TRBD2. The CDR3 is 14 residues long. Germline-derived CDR1 and CDR2 are MDHEN and SYDVKM. CDR3 region: CAGQIAGETDTQYF. DNA of the CDR3: TGTGCAGGCCAAATAGCGGGGGAGACAGATACGCAGTATTTT.

This sequence joins TRBV29-1 and TRBJ1-2, with D unresolved. The CDR3 runs 12 residues. Germline CDR1 and CDR2: SQVTM and ANQGSEA. This CDR3 is CTTGEASYGYTF. The CDR3 DNA reads as TGCACTACTGGGGAGGCCTCTTATGGCTACACCTTC.

J is TRBJ2-3 and V is TRBV13, with unresolved D. The CDR3 is 12 amino acids. Germline loops: CDR1 PRHDT, CDR2 FYEKMQ (reference sequence). V was trimmed by 2 bases and J by 5 bases, leaving 5 bases between them. CDR3: CASSLQLDTQYF. The CDR3 bases are TGTGCCAGCAGCTTACAGTTAGATACGCAGTATTTT.

The genes are TRBV6-6 and TRBJ2-3; 11 bases are shared with TRBD1. The trim removed 8 bases at V and 3 bases at J, leaving 7 bases unmatched. The CDR3 totals 15 residues. The germline V gene encodes CDR1 MNHNY and CDR2 SVGAGI (reference sequence). Written as DNA, the CDR3 is TGTGCCAGCTACCGGACAGGGGGCGAAACAGATACGCAGTATTTT. Translated, it gives CASYRTGGETDTQYF.

The chain joins TRBV7-9 to TRBJ2-5; 12 bases are a match to TRBD2. Per the germline V gene, CDR1 is SEHNR and CDR2 is FQNEAQ (reference sequence). The V gene end was trimmed by 6 bases and the J gene end by 5 bases; junction bases not matched to a gene: 10. The CDR3 is 16 amino acids. Here the CDR3 reads CASREGTSGSAETQYF. For the CDR3, the DNA is TGTGCCAGCAGGGAAGGGACTAGCGGGTCTGCGGAGACCCAGTACTTC.

The J gene is TRBJ1-1, the V gene TRBV14; a possible D gene is TRBD1 (5 bases). CDR3 length equals 14 residues. CDR1 is SGHDN, CDR2 FVKESK, per germline. V lost 4 bases, J lost 6 bases, and 15 bases lay in between. The CDR3 protein is CASSPPGGSPEAFF. In nucleotides, the CDR3 is TGTGCCAGCAGCCCCCCCGGGGGGAGCCCTGAAGCTTTCTTT.

V usage is TRBV30 and J usage is TRBJ1-6; D gene ambiguous. This CDR3 is built from 18 residues. The germline CDR1 and CDR2 sequences are GTSNPN and SVGIG (reference sequence). The germline V and J ends were trimmed by 0 bases and 0 bases, with 15 bases remaining between them. The CDR3 nucleotides are TGTGCCTGGAGTGTGGGTACAGAAGGGAGCTCCTATAATTCACCCCTCCACTTT. It translates to CAWSVGTEGSSYNSPLHF.

The rearrangement uses TRBV29-1 and TRBJ1-2; D possibly corresponds to TRBD1 (5 bases). Germline assignment: CDR1 SQVTM and CDR2 ANQGSEA. This CDR3 spans 13 amino acids. Trimming took off 1 base at V and 3 bases at J, with 9 bases between the two ends. CDR3 sequence reads: CSVEGQTDYGYTF. The DNA of the CDR3 is TGCAGCGTTGAAGGGCAGACAGACTATGGCTACACCTTC.

The chain recombines TRBV2 with TRBJ2-7, with 10 bases matching TRBD1. Germline V CDR1 and CDR2: SNHLY, FYNNEI. The V gene end was trimmed by 2 bases and the J gene end by 1 base; junction bases not matched to a gene: 11. The CDR3 has 18 amino acids. In nucleotides, the CDR3 is TGTGCCAGCAGTGAAAGGAGACAGGGGGCCACTCGTTCCTACGAGCAGTACTTC. Translating gives CASSERRQGATRSYEQYF.